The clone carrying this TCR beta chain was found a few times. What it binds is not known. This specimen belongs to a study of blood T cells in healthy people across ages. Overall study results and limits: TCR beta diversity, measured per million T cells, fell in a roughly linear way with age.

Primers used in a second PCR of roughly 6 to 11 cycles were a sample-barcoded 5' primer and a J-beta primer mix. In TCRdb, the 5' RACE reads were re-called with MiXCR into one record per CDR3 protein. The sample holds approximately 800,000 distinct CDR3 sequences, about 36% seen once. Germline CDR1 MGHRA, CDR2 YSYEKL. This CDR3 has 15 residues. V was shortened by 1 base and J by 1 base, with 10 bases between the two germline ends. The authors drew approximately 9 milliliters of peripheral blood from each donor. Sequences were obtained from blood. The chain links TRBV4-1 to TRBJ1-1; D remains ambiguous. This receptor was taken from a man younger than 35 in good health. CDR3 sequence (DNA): TGCGCCAGCAGCCAAGTACCCGAAGCGAACACTGAAGCTTTCTTT. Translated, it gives CASSQVPEANTEAFF.